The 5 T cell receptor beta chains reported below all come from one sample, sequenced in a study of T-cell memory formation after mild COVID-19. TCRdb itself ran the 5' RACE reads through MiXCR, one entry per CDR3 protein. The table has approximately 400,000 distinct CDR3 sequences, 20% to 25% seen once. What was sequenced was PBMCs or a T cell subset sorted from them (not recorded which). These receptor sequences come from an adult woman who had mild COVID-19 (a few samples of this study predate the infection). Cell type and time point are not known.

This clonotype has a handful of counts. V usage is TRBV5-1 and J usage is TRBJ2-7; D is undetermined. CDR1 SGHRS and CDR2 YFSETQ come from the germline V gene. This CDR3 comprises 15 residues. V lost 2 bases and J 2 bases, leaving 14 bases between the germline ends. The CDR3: CASSFNGKFTYEQYF. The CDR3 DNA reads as TGCGCCAGCAGCTTTAACGGCAAATTCACCTACGAGCAGTACTTC.

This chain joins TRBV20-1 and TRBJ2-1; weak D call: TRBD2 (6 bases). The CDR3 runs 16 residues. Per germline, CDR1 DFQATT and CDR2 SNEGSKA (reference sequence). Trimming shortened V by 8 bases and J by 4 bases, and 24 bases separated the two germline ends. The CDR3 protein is CSSTWAESGYYNEQFF. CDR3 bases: TGCAGTTCCACCTGGGCCGAAAGCGGGTATTACAATGAGCAGTTCTTC.

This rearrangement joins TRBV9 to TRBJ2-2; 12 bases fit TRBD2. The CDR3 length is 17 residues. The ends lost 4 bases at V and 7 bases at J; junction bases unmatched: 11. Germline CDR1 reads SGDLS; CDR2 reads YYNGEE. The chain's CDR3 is CASSPSSGRAVNGELFF. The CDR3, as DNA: TGTGCCAGCAGCCCTTCTAGCGGGAGGGCCGTGAACGGGGAGCTGTTTTTT.

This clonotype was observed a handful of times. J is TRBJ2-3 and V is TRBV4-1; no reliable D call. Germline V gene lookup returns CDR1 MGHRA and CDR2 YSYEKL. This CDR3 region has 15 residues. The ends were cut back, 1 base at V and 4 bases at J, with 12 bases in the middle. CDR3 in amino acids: CASSQVRSSSDTQYF. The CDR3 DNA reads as TGCGCCAGCAGCCAAGTCCGGAGCTCCTCAGATACGCAGTATTTT.

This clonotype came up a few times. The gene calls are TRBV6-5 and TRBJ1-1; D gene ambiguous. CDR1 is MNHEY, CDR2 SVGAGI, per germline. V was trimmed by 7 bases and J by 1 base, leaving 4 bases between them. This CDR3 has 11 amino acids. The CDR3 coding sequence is TGTGCCAGCATCAGGAACACTGAAGCTTTCTTT. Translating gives CASIRNTEAFF.